This paragraph covers one T cell receptor (beta chain) sequence. This clone's antigen is unknown. There are no base qualities to consult, and no much larger clone falls within one base. The entry originates in a study of T cell changes during pregnancy in multiple sclerosis (dated by TCRdb to about 2019). Broadly, across the study: In women with multiple sclerosis, the researchers looked at how the T cell repertoire shifted as pregnancy progressed.

The method behind the library was the immunoSEQ multiplex PCR assay. TCRdb re-hosts the immuneACCESS table, in-frame sequences only. Its copies lack some clones; in the studies checked, an unresolved V gene accounts for under half of them, and the cause for the rest is not known. This sample holds 30,000 to 50,000 clones; roughly nine tenths were observed only once. The biggest ten clones account for about 0.43% of the sample. Ends trimmed: V by 4 bases, J by 5 bases; bases unmatched to a gene: 3. The CDR3 holds 13 amino acids from the cysteine to the phenylalanine. Only the CDR3 part of the read is kept: 39 bases, read in frame from the first base. The germline V gene specifies ENHRY as CDR1 and SYGVKD as CDR2.

The TCR was taken from a female donor in good health, enrolled as a control in a pregnancy study. This chain is built from TRBV10-3 and TRBJ2-5, and 8 junctional nucleotides match TRBD1. Sequences were derived from CD4+ T cells from peripheral blood mononuclear cells, sampled in the third trimester of pregnancy. The CDR3 sequence is CAISGSGGETQYF. The DNA sequence is TGTGCCATCAGTGGCTCAGGGGGCGAGACCCAGTACTTC.